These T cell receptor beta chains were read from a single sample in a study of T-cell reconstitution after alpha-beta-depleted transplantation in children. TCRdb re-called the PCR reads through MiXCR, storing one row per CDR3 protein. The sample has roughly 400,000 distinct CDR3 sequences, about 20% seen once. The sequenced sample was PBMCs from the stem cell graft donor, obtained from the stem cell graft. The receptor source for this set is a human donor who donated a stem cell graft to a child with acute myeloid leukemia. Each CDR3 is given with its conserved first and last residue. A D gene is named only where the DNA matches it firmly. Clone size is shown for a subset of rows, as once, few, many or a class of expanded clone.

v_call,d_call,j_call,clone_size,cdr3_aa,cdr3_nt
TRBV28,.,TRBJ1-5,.,CASRTENQPQHF,TGTGCCAGCCGGACGGAAAATCAGCCCCAGCATTTT
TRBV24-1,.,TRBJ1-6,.,CATSDAAPNSPLHF,TGTGCCACCAGTGACGCCGCCCCTAATTCACCCCTCCACTTT
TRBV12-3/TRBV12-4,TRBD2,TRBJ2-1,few,CASSILAGEFGEQFF,TGTGCCAGCAGTATTCTAGCGGGAGAATTTGGGGAGCAGTTCTTC
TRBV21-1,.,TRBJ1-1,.,CASSPRGQGDTEAFF,TGTGCCAGCAGCCCTCGGGGACAGGGTGACACTGAAGCTTTCTTT
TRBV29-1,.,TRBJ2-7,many,CSVASSSYEQYF,TGCAGCGTAGCCTCCTCCTCCTACGAGCAGTACTTC
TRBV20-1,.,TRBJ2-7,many,CSAREPDRFSYEQYF,TGCAGTGCTAGAGAGCCAGACAGGTTCTCCTACGAGCAGTACTTC
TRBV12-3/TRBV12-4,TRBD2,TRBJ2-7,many,CASSLSSGPSYEQYF,TGTGCCAGCAGTCTATCTAGCGGTCCTTCCTACGAGCAGTACTTC
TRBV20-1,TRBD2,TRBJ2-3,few,CSALTSGRAPDTQYF,TGCAGTGCTCTAACTAGCGGGAGGGCCCCAGATACGCAGTATTTT
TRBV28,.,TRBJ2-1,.,CASRLDGSSYNEQFF,TGTGCCAGCAGGCTCGACGGGAGCTCCTACAATGAGCAGTTCTTC
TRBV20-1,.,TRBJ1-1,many,CSARDRGGVNTEAFF,TGCAGTGCTAGAGATAGGGGCGGCGTGAACACTGAAGCTTTCTTT
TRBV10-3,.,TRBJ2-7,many,CAISVTSDEQYF,TGTGCCATCAGTGTGACTAGTGACGAGCAGTACTTC
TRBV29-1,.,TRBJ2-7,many,CSGRESGGGSYEQYF,TGCAGCGGCAGGGAATCCGGAGGCGGTTCTTACGAGCAGTACTTC
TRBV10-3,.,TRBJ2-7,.,CALRPEGRGSYEQYF,TGTGCCCTCCGACCGGAGGGAAGAGGGTCCTACGAGCAGTACTTC
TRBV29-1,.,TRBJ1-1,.,CSVERSALGAFF,TGCAGCGTTGAGAGGTCAGCACTGGGAGCTTTCTTT
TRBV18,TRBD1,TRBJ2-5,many,CASSPQGQGFGFGETQYF,TGTGCCAGCTCACCCCAGGGACAGGGGTTCGGTTTCGGGGAGACCCAGTACTTC
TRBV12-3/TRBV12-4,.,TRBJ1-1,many,CASSFGQSKTTEAFF,TGTGCCAGCAGTTTCGGACAGTCGAAAACCACTGAAGCTTTCTTT
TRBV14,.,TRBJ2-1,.,CASSQGLLAGQWEQFF,TGTGCCAGCAGCCAAGGTTTATTAGCTGGTCAATGGGAGCAGTTCTTC
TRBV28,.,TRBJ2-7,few,CASSLGGRVVGEQYF,TGTGCCAGCAGTTTGGGGGGTCGGGTTGTAGGCGAGCAGTACTTC
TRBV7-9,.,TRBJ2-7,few,CASSLELGPTVNEQYF,TGTGCCAGCAGCTTAGAGCTTGGACCAACCGTCAACGAGCAGTACTTC
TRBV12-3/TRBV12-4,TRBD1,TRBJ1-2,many,CASSPSNRGRGYTF,TGTGCCAGCAGCCCCTCAAACAGGGGAAGGGGCTACACCTTC
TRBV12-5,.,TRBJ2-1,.,CASGPGPNGNEQFF,TGTGCTAGTGGTCCAGGGCCTAATGGGAATGAGCAGTTCTTC
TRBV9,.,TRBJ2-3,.,CASSVTSSGTDTQYF,TGTGCCAGCAGCGTAACGTCTAGCGGCACAGATACGCAGTATTTT
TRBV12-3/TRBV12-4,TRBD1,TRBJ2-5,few,CASSLYRAGTGFLETQYF,TGTGCCAGCAGTTTGTATCGGGCCGGGACAGGGTTCCTCGAGACCCAGTACTTC
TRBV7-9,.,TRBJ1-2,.,CASSLLLDNYGYTF,TGTGCCAGCAGCTTACTGCTGGATAACTATGGCTACACCTTC
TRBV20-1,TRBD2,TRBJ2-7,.,CSARTLRTSGRFNPYEQYF,TGCAGTGCTAGAACTCTGAGGACTAGCGGGAGGTTTAACCCCTACGAGCAGTACTTC
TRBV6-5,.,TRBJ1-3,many,CASSYLGSSPPGSGNTIYF,TGTGCCAGCAGTTATTTAGGGAGCTCTCCTCCGGGCTCTGGAAACACCATATATTTT
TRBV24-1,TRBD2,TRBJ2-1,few,CATSDPGTSGYNEQFF,TGTGCCACCAGTGACCCCGGGACTAGCGGCTACAATGAGCAGTTCTTC
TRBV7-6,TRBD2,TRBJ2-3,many,CASSLGLAGASDTQYF,TGTGCCAGCAGCCTGGGACTAGCGGGAGCATCAGATACGCAGTATTTT
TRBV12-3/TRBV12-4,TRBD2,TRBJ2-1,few,CASSGLAPSSYNEQFF,TGTGCCAGCAGCGGACTAGCGCCTAGCTCCTACAATGAGCAGTTCTTC
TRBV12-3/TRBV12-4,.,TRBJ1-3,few,CATTTLGNTIYF,TGTGCCACCACGACCCTCGGAAACACCATATATTTT
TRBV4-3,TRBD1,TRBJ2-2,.,CASSVTGNGELFF,TGCGCCAGCAGCGTGACAGGGAACGGGGAGCTGTTTTTT
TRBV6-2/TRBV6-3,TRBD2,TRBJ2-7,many,CASETSGSVLDEQYF,TGTGCCAGCGAGACTAGCGGGAGTGTTCTGGACGAGCAGTACTTC
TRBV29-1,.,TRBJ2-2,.,CSVSSTGELFF,TGCAGCGTCAGCTCGACCGGGGAGCTGTTTTTT
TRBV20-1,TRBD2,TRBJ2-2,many,CSARWEGNTGELFF,TGCAGTGCTAGGTGGGAGGGCAACACCGGGGAGCTGTTTTTT
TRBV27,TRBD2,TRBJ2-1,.,CASKISGRANEQFF,TGTGCCAGCAAAATTAGCGGGAGGGCCAATGAGCAGTTCTTC